This T cell receptor (beta chain) was recorded in a study of T cells expressing NK-cell markers. Study background: Of eight sequenced donors, seven were HCMV-seropositive and one HCMV-seronegative.

After re-calling the 5' RACE reads, TCRdb lists one entry per CDR3 protein, DNA absent. This sample's table has 350,000 to 450,000 distinct CDR3 sequences. This CDR3 is built from 15 residues. Germline V CDR1 and CDR2: LNHDA, SQIVND (reference sequence). The sequence was obtained from a man between 18 and 69 years old in good health. Sequencing input: blood T cells: a sorted CD56 or NKG2C T cell subset, CD4+ or CD8+ T cells, or bulk PBMC T cells (not recorded which). The chain combines TRBV19 with TRBJ1-2. The CDR3 reads CASSPARQARVGYTF.